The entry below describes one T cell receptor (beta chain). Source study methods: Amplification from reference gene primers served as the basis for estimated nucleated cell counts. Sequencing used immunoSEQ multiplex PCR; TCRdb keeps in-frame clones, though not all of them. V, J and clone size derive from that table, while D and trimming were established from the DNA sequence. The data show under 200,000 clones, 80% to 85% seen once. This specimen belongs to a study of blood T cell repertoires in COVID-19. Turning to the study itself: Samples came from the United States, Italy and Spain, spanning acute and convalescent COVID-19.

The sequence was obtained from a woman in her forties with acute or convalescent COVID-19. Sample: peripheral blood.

CDR3 amino acids: CASSSRGFNVETQYF. CDR3 nucleotide sequence: TGTGCCAGCAGCTCCCGGGGATTCAATGTAGAGACCCAGTACTTC. The genes are TRBV13 and TRBJ2-5; D is perhaps TRBD2 (5 bases). V was clipped by 4 bases and J by 4 bases, with 16 bases between them. The CDR3 totals 15 residues. Germline V CDR1 and CDR2: PRHDT, FYEKMQ (reference sequence).